The subject of this entry is one T cell receptor beta chain. TCRdb called the 5' RACE reads again in MiXCR, with one record for every CDR3 protein. The sample has more than 40,000 distinct CDR3 sequences, 19% seen once. This entry is derived from a study of chronic HIV infection and antiretroviral therapy. The CDR3 is 13 residues long. Germline V gene sequence: CDR1 MDHEN, CDR2 SYDVKM. The V gene end was trimmed by 7 bases and the J gene end by 7 bases; junction bases not matched to a gene: 9. The chain links TRBV28 to TRBJ1-2, with TRBD1 matching over 7 bases. The sample taken for sequencing was peripheral blood. The receptor was isolated from an adult who had HIV and had not received antiretroviral therapy, or was an uninfected healthy control (not recorded which). CDR3 region: CASTGDRVTGYTF. CDR3 nucleotide sequence: TGTGCCAGCACCGGAGACAGGGTTACTGGCTACACCTTC.